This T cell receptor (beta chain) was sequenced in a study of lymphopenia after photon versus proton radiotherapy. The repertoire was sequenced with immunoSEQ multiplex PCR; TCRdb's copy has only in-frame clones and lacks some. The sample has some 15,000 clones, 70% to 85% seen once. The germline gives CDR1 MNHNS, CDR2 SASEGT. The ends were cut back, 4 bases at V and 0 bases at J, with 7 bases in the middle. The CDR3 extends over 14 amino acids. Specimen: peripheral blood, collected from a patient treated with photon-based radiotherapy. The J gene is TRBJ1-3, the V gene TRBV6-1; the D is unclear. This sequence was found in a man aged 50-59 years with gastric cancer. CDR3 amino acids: CASSATTSGNTIYF. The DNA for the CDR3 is TGTGCCAGCAGTGCAACAACCTCTGGAAACACCATATATTTT.